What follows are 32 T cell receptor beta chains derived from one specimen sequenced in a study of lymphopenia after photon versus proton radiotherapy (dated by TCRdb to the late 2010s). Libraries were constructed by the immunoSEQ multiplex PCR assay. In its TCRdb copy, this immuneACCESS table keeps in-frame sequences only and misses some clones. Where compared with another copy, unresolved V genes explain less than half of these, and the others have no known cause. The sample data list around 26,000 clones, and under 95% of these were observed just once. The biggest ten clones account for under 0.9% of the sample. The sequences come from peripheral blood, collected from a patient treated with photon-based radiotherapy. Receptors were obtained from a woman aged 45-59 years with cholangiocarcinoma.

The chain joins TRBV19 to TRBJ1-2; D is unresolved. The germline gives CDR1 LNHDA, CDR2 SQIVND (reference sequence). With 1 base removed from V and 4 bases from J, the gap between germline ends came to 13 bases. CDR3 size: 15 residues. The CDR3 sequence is CASSIVGLPGYGYTF. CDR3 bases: TGTGCCAGTAGTATAGTGGGCCTTCCAGGCTATGGCTACACCTTC.

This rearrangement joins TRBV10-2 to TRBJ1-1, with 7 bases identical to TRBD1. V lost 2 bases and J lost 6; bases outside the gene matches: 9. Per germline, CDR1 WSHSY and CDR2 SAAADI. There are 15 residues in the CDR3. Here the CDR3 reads CASSETPLQGSEAFF. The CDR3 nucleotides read TGCGCCAGCAGTGAGACGCCCCTACAGGGGTCTGAAGCTTTCTTT.

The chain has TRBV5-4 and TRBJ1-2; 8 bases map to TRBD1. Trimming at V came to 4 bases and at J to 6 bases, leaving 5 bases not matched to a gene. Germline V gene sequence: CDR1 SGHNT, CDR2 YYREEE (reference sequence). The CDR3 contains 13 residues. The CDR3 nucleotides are TGTGCCAGCAGCCTGGGACAGGCGGATGGCTACACCTTC. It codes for CASSLGQADGYTF.

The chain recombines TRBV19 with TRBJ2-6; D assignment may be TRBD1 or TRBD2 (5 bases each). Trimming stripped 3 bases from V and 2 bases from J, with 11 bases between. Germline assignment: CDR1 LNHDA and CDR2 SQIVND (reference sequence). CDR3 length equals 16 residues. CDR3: CASSIWLGAGANVLTF. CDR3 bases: TGTGCCAGTAGTATTTGGTTGGGGGCTGGGGCCAACGTCCTGACTTTC. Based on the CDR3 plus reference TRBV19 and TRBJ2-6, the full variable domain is DGGITQSPKYLFRKEGQNVTLSCEQNLNHDAMYWYRQDPGQGLRLIYYSQIVNDFQKGDIAEGYSVSREKKESFPLTVTSAQKNPTAFYLCASSIWLGAGANVLTFGAGSRLTVL.

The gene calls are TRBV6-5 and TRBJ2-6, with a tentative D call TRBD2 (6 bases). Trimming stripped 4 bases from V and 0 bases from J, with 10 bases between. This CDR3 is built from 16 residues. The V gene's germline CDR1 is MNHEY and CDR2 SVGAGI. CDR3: CASSWRAHSGANVLTF. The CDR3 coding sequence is TGTGCCAGCAGTTGGAGGGCCCACTCTGGGGCCAACGTCCTGACTTTC.

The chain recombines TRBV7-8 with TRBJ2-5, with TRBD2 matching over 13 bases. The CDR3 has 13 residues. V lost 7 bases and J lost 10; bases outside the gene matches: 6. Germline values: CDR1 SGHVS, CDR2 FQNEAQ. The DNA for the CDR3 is TGTGCCAGCAAACTAGCGGGGGGGCGAGACCAGTACTTC. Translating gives CASKLAGGRDQYF.

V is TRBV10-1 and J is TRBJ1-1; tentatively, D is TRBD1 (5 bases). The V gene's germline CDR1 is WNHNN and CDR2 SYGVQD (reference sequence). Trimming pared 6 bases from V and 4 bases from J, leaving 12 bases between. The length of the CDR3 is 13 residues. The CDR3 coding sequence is TGCGCCAGCAGGCCTCAGGGATCCACTGAAGCTTTCTTT. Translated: CASRPQGSTEAFF.

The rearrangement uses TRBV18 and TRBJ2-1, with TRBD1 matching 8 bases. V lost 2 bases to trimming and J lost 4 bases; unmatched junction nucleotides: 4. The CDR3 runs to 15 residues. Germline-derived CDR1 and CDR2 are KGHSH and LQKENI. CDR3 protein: CASSPGTGRYNEQFF. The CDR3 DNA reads TGTGCCAGCTCACCAGGGACAGGACGTTACAATGAGCAGTTCTTC. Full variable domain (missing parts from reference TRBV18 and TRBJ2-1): NAGVMQNPRHLVRRRGQEARLRCSPMKGHSHVYWYRQLPEEGLKFMVYLQKENIIDESGMPKERFSAEFPKEGPSILRIQQVVRGDSAAYFCASSPGTGRYNEQFFGPGTRLTVL.

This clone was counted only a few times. The CDR3 sequence is CASSVDAGGLRNIQYF. The CDR3 coding sequence is TGTGCCAGCAGCGTAGACGCGGGGGGGCTAAGGAACATTCAGTACTTC. V usage is TRBV9 and J usage is TRBJ2-4; 9 bases fit TRBD2. The CDR3 length is 16 residues. Germline CDR1 SGDLS, CDR2 YYNGEE. J was trimmed by 7 bases and V by 0 bases; bases with no gene match: 8.

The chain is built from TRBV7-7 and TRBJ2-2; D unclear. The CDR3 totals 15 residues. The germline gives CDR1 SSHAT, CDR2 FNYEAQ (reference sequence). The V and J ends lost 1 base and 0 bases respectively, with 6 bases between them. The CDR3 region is CASSLGPSNTGELFF. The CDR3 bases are TGTGCCAGCAGCTTAGGACCGTCGAACACCGGGGAGCTGTTTTTT.

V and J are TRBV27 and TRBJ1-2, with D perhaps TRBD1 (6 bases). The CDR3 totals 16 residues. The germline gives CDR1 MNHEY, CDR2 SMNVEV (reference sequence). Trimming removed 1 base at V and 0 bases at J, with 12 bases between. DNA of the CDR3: TGTGCCAGCAGTTTATACGGGGGGGCCCCTAACTATGGCTACACCTTC. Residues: CASSLYGGAPNYGYTF.

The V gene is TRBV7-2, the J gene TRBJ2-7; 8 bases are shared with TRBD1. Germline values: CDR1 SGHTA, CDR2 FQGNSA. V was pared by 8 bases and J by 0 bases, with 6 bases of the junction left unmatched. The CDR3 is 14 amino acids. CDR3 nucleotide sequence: TGTGCCAGCGGCACAGGGGGAACCTCCTACGAGCAGTACTTC. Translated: CASGTGGTSYEQYF.

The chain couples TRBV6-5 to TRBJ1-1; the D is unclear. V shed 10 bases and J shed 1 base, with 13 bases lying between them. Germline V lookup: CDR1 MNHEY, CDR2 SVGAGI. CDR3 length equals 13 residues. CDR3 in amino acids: CATRRTGNTEAFF. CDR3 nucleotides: TGTGCCACCAGACGGACGGGGAACACTGAAGCTTTCTTT.

The CDR3 protein is CASSLAMVLRGDTGELFF. The CDR3 coding sequence is TGTGCCAGCAGCTTAGCGATGGTGCTAAGAGGGGACACCGGGGAGCTGTTTTTT. The V call is TRBV7-8, the J call TRBJ2-2; D may match TRBD1 or TRBD2 (5 bases each). Between the trimmed V and J ends, which lost 0 bases and 3 bases, there was a span of 17 bases. Germline V lookup: CDR1 SGHVS, CDR2 FQNEAQ. CDR3 length: 18 amino acids.

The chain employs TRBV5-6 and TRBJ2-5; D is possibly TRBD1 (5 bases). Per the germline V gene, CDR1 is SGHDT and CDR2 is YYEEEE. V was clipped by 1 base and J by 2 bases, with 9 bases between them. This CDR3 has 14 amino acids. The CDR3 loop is CASSLWGLQETQYF. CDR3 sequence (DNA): TGTGCCAGCAGCTTGTGGGGCTTACAAGAGACCCAGTACTTC.

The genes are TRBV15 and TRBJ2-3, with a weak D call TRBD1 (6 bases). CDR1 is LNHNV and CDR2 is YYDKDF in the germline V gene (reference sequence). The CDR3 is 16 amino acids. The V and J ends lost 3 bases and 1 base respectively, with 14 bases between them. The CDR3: CATSRGLTGRTDTQYF. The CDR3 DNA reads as TGTGCCACCAGCAGGGGGTTGACAGGCCGCACAGATACGCAGTATTTT.

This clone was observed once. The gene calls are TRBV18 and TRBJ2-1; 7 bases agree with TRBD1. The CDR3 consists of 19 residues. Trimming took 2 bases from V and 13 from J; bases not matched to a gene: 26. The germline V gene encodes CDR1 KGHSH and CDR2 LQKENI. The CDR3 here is CASSPYISGVGGDRVRQFF. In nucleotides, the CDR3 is TGTGCCAGCTCACCATACATTTCTGGGGTCGGCGGCGACAGGGTTCGCCAGTTCTTC.

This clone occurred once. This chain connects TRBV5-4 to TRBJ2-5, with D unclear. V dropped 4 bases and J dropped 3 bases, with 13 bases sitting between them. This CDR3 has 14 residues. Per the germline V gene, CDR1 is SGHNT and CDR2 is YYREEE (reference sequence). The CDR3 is CASSPGSDKETQYF. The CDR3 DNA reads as TGTGCCAGCAGCCCAGGCAGTGATAAAGAGACCCAGTACTTC.

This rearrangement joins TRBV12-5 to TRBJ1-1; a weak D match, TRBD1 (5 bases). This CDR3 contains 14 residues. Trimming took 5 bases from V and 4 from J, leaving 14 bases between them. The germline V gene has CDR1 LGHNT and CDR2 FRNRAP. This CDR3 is CASGTRQGITEAFF. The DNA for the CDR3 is TGTGCTAGTGGTACCCGTCAGGGAATCACTGAAGCTTTCTTT.

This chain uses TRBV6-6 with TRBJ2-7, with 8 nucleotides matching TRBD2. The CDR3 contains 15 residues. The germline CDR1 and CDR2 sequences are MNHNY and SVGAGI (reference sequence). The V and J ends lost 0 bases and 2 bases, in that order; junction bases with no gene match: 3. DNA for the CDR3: TGTGCCAGCAGTTACTCAGGAGCGGGGGCCTACGAGCAGTACTTC. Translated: CASSYSGAGAYEQYF.

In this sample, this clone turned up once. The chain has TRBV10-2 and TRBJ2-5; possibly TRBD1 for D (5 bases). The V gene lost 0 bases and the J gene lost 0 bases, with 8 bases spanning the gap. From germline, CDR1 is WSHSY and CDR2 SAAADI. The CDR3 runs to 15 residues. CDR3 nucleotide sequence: TGCGCCAGCAGTGAGTCGGCAGGGTACCAAGAGACCCAGTACTTC. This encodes CASSESAGYQETQYF.

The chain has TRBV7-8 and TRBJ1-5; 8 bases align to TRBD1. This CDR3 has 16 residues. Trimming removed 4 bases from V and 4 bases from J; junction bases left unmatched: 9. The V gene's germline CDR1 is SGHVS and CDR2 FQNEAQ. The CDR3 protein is CASSSKQGAGNQPQHF. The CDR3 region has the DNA TGTGCCAGCAGCTCGAAGCAGGGGGCAGGGAATCAGCCCCAGCATTTT.

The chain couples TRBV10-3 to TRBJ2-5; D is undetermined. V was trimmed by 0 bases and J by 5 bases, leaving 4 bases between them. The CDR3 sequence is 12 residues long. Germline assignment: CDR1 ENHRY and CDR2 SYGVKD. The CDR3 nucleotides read TGTGCCATCAGTGAGTCAGGCGAGACCCAGTACTTC. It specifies CAISESGETQYF.

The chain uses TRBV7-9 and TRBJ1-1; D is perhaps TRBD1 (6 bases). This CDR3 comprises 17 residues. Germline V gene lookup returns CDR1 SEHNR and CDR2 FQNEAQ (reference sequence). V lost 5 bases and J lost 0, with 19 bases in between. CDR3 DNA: TGTGCCAGCAGCCTGCCACCACAGGGTGGCATGAACACTGAAGCTTTCTTT. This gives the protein CASSLPPQGGMNTEAFF.

In DNA, the CDR3 is TGTGCCAGCAGTCTGACAGGGGGCAATCAGCCCCAGCATTTT. Protein product: CASSLTGGNQPQHF. The genes are TRBV6-6 and TRBJ1-5; 8 bases match TRBD1. The CDR3 is 14 amino acids. Per germline, CDR1 MNHNY and CDR2 SVGAGI (reference sequence). The V segment lost 5 bases and the J segment 2 bases; nucleotides outside the gene matches: 2.

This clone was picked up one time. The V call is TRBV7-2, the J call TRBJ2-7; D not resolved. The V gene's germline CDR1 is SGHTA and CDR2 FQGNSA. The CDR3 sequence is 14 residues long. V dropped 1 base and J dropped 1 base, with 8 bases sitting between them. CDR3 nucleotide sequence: TGTGCCAGCAGCTTAGGCGTCTCGTCCTACGAGCAGTACTTC. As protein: CASSLGVSSYEQYF.

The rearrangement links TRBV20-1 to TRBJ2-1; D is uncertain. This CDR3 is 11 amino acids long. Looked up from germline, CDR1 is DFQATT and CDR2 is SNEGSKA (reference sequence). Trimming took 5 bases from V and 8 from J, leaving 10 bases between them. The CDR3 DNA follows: TGCAGTGCTGAAACCAGACATGAGCAGTTCTTC. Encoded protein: CSAETRHEQFF.

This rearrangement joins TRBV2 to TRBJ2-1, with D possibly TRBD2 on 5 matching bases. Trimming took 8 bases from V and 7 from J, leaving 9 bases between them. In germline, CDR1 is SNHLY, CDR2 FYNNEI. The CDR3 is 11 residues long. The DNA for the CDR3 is TGTGCCAGCGCTAGCTGGAATGAGCAGTTCTTC. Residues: CASASWNEQFF.

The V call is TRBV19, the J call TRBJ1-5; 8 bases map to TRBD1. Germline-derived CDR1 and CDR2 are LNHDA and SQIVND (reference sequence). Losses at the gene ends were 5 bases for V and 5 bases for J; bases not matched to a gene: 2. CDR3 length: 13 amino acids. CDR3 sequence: CASSSQGDQPQHF. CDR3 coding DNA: TGTGCCAGTAGTTCACAGGGGGATCAGCCCCAGCATTTT.

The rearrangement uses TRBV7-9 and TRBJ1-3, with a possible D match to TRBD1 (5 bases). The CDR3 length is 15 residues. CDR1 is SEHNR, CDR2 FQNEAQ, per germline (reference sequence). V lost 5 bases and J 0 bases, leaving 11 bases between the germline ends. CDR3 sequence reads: CASSEDTSSGNTIYF. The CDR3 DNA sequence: TGTGCCAGCAGCGAGGACACGAGCTCTGGAAACACCATATATTTT.

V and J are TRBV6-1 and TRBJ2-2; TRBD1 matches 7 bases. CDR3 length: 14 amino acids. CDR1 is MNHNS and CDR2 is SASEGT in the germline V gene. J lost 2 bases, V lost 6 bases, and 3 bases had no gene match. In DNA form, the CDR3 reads TGTGCCAGCAGAAGACAGGGCAACACCGGGGAGCTGTTTTTT. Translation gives CASRRQGNTGELFF.

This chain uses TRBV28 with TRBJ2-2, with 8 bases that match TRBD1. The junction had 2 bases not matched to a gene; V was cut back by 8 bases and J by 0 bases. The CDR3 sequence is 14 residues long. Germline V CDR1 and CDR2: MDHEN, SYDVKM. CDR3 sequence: CASRTGSNTGELFF. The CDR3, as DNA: TGTGCCAGCCGGACAGGGTCGAACACCGGGGAGCTGTTTTTT.